The 3 T cell receptor beta chains below were found in one sample sequenced in a study of regulatory T cells in long-lasting Graves disease. Documented time point: newly diagnosed GD, antithyroid drugs for less than 3 months. Generation of the TCR library employed RNA extracted from PBMCs. Building of the TCR beta libraries involved iRepertoire HTBI primers and Arm-PCR of CDR3 regions. TCRdb independently ran MiXCR on the multiplex PCR reads; one entry per CDR3 protein. This sample has approximately 400,000 distinct CDR3 sequences; roughly 15% occur once, and the top ten carry over 20%. Sequenced here: peripheral blood mononuclear cells (PBMCs), sampled at new diagnosis, from a patient treated with antithyroid drugs. These receptors all stem from a female donor with Graves disease.

The table lists this clonotype with many counts. The V and J genes are TRBV6-2 or TRBV6-3 and TRBJ1-5, with 10 bases that match TRBD1. Germline trimming cut 2 bases from V and 5 bases from J; bases unmatched to any gene: 6. The germline gives CDR1 MNHEY, CDR2 SVGEGT. The CDR3 runs 16 residues. As DNA, the CDR3 is TGTGCCAGCAGTTACGGTCCGGGACAGGGGCATCAGCCCCAGCATTTT. It is translated as CASSYGPGQGHQPQHF.

This clonotype occurred a few times. The chain couples TRBV6-1 to TRBJ2-7, with D possibly TRBD2 on 5 matching bases. The CDR3 has 15 amino acids. The V gene lost 5 bases and the J gene lost 2 bases, with 16 bases spanning the gap. Germline lookup yields CDR1 MNHNS and CDR2 SASEGT. CDR3 bases: TGTGCCAGCAGTCCCCCCGTCGGGGTGGCCTACGAGCAGTACTTC. The encoded protein is CASSPPVGVAYEQYF.

The table lists this clonotype with many counts. The V call is TRBV28, the J call TRBJ2-1; unclear D gene. The germline V gene encodes CDR1 MDHEN and CDR2 SYDVKM. This CDR3 spans 11 amino acids. V shed 7 bases and J shed 8 bases, with 9 bases lying between them. The CDR3 reads CASNSEHEQFF. The CDR3 coding sequence is TGTGCCAGCAACTCCGAGCATGAGCAGTTCTTC.